This passage covers 8 T cell receptor beta chains from one sample sequenced in a study of OX40 agonist ivuxolimab in advanced cancers. The library was generated by the immunoSEQ multiplex PCR assay. Imported from immuneACCESS, the table was reduced by TCRdb to in-frame sequences with V and J called. These copies leave out some clones; in studies compared against another copy, an unresolved V gene accounts for under half, and the cause of the remainder is not known. The sample data list around 76,000 clones, and approximately 90% of these were observed just once. The ten largest clonotypes hold about 8.6% of the sample. The input for sequencing was CD4+ or CD8+ T cells sorted from blood, taken in a trial of the OX40 agonist ivuxolimab. The receptors were sampled from an adult with an advanced solid tumor such as melanoma, head and neck, liver or kidney cancer.

This chain joins TRBV5-6 and TRBJ2-3; 9 bases line up with TRBD1. Germline V gives CDR1 SGHDT, CDR2 YYEEEE. J lost 2 bases, V lost 0 bases, and 10 bases had no gene match. The CDR3 is made up of 18 amino acids. CDR3 loop: CASSLGGQGLKDTDTQYF. The CDR3 bases are TGTGCCAGCAGCTTGGGCGGACAGGGGCTTAAGGACACAGATACGCAGTATTTT.

This rearrangement joins TRBV6-1 to TRBJ2-2; TRBD1 matches 10 bases. The length of the CDR3 is 15 residues. Germline lookup yields CDR1 MNHNS and CDR2 SASEGT. After removal of 4 bases from V and 2 bases from J, the junction contained 1 base not matched to a gene. The CDR3 DNA is TGTGCCAGCAGTGGGACAGGGGGTAACACCGGGGAGCTGTTTTTT. The encoded protein is CASSGTGGNTGELFF.

The chain couples TRBV28 to TRBJ2-1; no reliable D call. Trimming left V 7 bases short and J 7 bases short, with 20 bases between. The CDR3 contains 15 residues. Germline loops: CDR1 MDHEN, CDR2 SYDVKM. The CDR3: CASNPPARVPNEQFF. The CDR3 DNA sequence: TGTGCCAGCAATCCCCCAGCGAGAGTCCCGAATGAGCAGTTCTTC.

The chain joins TRBV5-1 to TRBJ2-7; D unclear. CDR3 length: 13 amino acids. Germline V gives CDR1 SGHRS, CDR2 YFSETQ. Trimming took off 1 base at V and 3 bases at J, with 8 bases between the two ends. CDR3 sequence reads: CASSLLGSYEQYF. CDR3 sequence (DNA): TGCGCCAGCAGCTTGCTGGGCAGCTACGAGCAGTACTTC.

This chain joins TRBV6-5 and TRBJ1-5; no clear D gene. The length of the CDR3 is 15 residues. Trimming left V 6 bases short and J 0 bases short, with 12 bases between. Germline V gene data show CDR1 as MNHEY and CDR2 as SVGAGI. The CDR3 DNA reads as TGTGCCAGCAGACCCGGACGGTATAGCAATCAGCCCCAGCATTTT. Protein sequence: CASRPGRYSNQPQHF.

Points on this clone: The germline gene is not matched at one end of the junction; a read error may be the cause. The chain is built from TRBV5-4 and TRBJ2-7, with D possibly matching TRBD1 (8 bases). The V gene's germline CDR1 is SGHNT and CDR2 YYREEE (reference sequence). The CDR3 loop spans 14 amino acids. This CDR3 reads CASSWEGTGAGLSF. CDR3 bases: TGTGCCAGCAGCTGGGAGGGGACAGGAGCCGGTTTGAGCTTC.

The sample holds one count of this clone. The same CDR3 is also encoded by other DNA sequences in this sample. V usage is TRBV5-6 and J usage is TRBJ1-2; the match to TRBD1 covers 7 bases. The CDR3 covers 15 residues. Trimming took 4 bases from V and 2 from J; bases not matched to a gene: 8. Germline assignment: CDR1 SGHDT and CDR2 YYEEEE. The CDR3: CASSPSTGRNYGYTF. CDR3 DNA sequence: TGTGCCAGCAGCCCTTCGACAGGGAGAAACTATGGCTACACCTTC.

This clone has a single count. The chain carries TRBV4-3 and TRBJ2-2; D is possibly TRBD2 (5 bases). The germline V and J ends were trimmed by 3 bases and 5 bases, with 22 bases remaining between them. The germline CDR1 and CDR2 sequences are LGHNA and YSLEER. This CDR3 is 18 amino acids long. CDR3 in DNA: TGCGCCAGCAGCCACCGACCTTGGACTGAGATTAATACCGGGGAGCTGTTTTTT. It translates to CASSHRPWTEINTGELFF.